This entry lists 32 T cell receptor beta chains sequenced from one sample in a study of blood T cell repertoires in COVID-19. Libraries were prepared by immunoSEQ multiplex PCR; TCRdb keeps only in-frame clonotypes and omits some of them. The sample holds 100,000 to 150,000 clones, 84% seen once. The specimen sequenced was peripheral blood. These receptors came from a woman in her 30s who had recovered from COVID-19.

This chain links TRBV19 with TRBJ2-6; 8 nucleotides line up with TRBD1. CDR1 is LNHDA and CDR2 is SQIVND in the germline V gene (reference sequence). This CDR3 comprises 19 residues. J gave up 4 bases and V 10 bases, and 21 bases lay outside the gene matches. CDR3 sequence (DNA): TGTGCCACGTCAGTAAGTCCAGGGGGCGCCTCAACGGGGGCCAACGTCCTGACTTTC. This encodes CATSVSPGGASTGANVLTF.

The chain links TRBV2 to TRBJ1-6, with D maybe TRBD1 (6 bases). Germline CDR1 reads SNHLY; CDR2 reads FYNNEI. Trimming took 10 bases from V and 10 from J, leaving 23 bases between them. The CDR3 extends over 15 amino acids. This chain's CDR3 is CATIKPRGGGSPLHF. DNA of the CDR3: TGTGCCACCATTAAACCTAGAGGGGGGGGATCACCCCTCCACTTT.

The gene calls are TRBV4-1 and TRBJ2-5, with a weak D call TRBD1 (5 bases). With 4 bases removed from V and 5 bases from J, the gap between germline ends came to 17 bases. The CDR3 has 15 residues. Germline loops: CDR1 MGHRA, CDR2 YSYEKL. DNA of the CDR3: TGCGCCAGCAGCCCCCAGGGCAGGGAAGGGGAGACCCAGTACTTC. This codes for CASSPQGREGETQYF.

This clone was detected only once. The chain employs TRBV10-3 and TRBJ1-3; weak D call: TRBD1 (5 bases). The CDR3 runs to 14 residues. From germline, CDR1 is ENHRY and CDR2 SYGVKD. V was clipped by 6 bases and J by 3 bases, with 12 bases between them. The CDR3 spells CAISDSLIGNTIYF. CDR3 DNA sequence: TGTGCCATCAGCGACAGTCTAATTGGAAACACCATATATTTT.

This chain connects TRBV5-1 to TRBJ2-7; D perhaps matches TRBD1 (5 bases). Trimming left V 1 base short and J 3 bases short, with 8 bases between. CDR1 is SGHRS, CDR2 YFSETQ, per germline. This CDR3 comprises 13 residues. DNA of the CDR3: TGCGCCAGCAGCTTGTTCCAGGGCTACGAGCAGTACTTC. Translation: CASSLFQGYEQYF.

V gene TRBV7-9 combines with J gene TRBJ2-1, with TRBD2 matching 10 bases. The CDR3 contains 15 residues. V lost 1 base, J lost 9 bases, and 6 bases stayed unmatched. Looked up from germline, CDR1 is SEHNR and CDR2 is FQNEAQ (reference sequence). CDR3 sequence: CASSLGLAGDREQFF. CDR3 coding DNA: TGTGCCAGCAGCTTAGGGCTAGCGGGAGATCGTGAGCAGTTCTTC.

This chain connects TRBV7-8 to TRBJ1-6; 7 bases match TRBD1. The CDR3 covers 17 residues. Germline assignment: CDR1 SGHVS and CDR2 FQNEAQ. J gave up 0 bases and V 4 bases, and 6 bases lay outside the gene matches. The CDR3: CASSYNTGASYNSPLHF. The CDR3 DNA reads TGTGCCAGCAGCTACAATACAGGGGCCTCCTATAATTCACCCCTCCACTTT. The variable domain in full, completed from reference TRBV7-8 and TRBJ1-6, reads GAGVSQSPRYKVAKRGQDVALRCDPISGHVSLFWYQQALGQGPEFLTYFQNEAQLDKSGLPSDRFFAERPEGSVSTLKIQRTQQEDSAVYLCASSYNTGASYNSPLHFGNGTRLTVT.

This clone was counted only a few times. V gene TRBV6-4 combines with J gene TRBJ1-5; possibly TRBD1 for D (6 bases). Germline V gene sequence: CDR1 MRHNA, CDR2 SNTAGT. The CDR3 is 14 residues long. V was clipped by 3 bases and J by 4 bases, with 10 bases between them. CDR3 sequence (DNA): TGTGCCAGCAGTGAACAGGGAGGGAATCAGCCCCAGCATTTT. Translated, it gives CASSEQGGNQPQHF.

The count of this clone is one. CDR3 loop: CSVAPGLDYEQYF. CDR3 sequence (DNA): TGCAGCGTTGCACCAGGGCTAGACTACGAGCAGTACTTC. The chain employs TRBV29-1 and TRBJ2-7, with D tentatively TRBD1 (5 bases). V was clipped by 4 bases and J by 3 bases, with 13 bases between them. CDR3 length equals 13 residues. Germline V gene lookup returns CDR1 SQVTM and CDR2 ANQGSEA.

V gene TRBV12-5 combines with J gene TRBJ2-7; D is unclear. The V gene lost 7 bases and the J gene lost 1 base, with 5 bases spanning the gap. This CDR3 comprises 11 residues. The germline gives CDR1 LGHNT, CDR2 FRNRAP. The CDR3 sequence is CASAQSYEQYF. The CDR3, as DNA: TGTGCTAGTGCCCAGTCCTACGAGCAGTACTTC.

The J gene is TRBJ2-2, the V gene TRBV19, with D maybe TRBD2 (5 bases). Germline-derived CDR1 and CDR2 are LNHDA and SQIVND (reference sequence). CDR3 length: 15 residues. V gave up 3 bases and J gave up 4 bases, with 12 bases separating them. The CDR3 region is CASSIEVRGTGELFF. For the CDR3, the DNA is TGTGCCAGTAGTATCGAGGTTCGGGGCACCGGGGAGCTGTTTTTT.

The rearrangement uses TRBV3-1 (or the pseudogene TRBV3-2) and TRBJ2-5, with TRBD2 matching over 9 bases. Germline V lookup: CDR1 LGHDT, CDR2 YNNKEL (reference sequence). Trimming cost V 1 base and J 4 bases; bases outside gene matches: 10. The CDR3 covers 17 residues. The CDR3 loop reads CASSQVLAGPKGETQYF. CDR3 nucleotide sequence: TGTGCCAGCAGCCAAGTTCTAGCGGGGCCAAAGGGAGAGACCCAGTACTTC.

This clone was found once. The rearrangement links TRBV29-1 to TRBJ1-1; D is ambiguous. V dropped 7 bases and J dropped 0 bases, with 15 bases sitting between them. The CDR3 is 14 amino acids. Germline CDR1 and CDR2: SQVTM and ANQGSEA. CDR3 DNA: TGCAGCGCTGCGAAAGAGGTGATGAACACTGAAGCTTTCTTT. As protein: CSAAKEVMNTEAFF.

The V call is TRBV5-4, the J call TRBJ1-5; D might be TRBD1 (5 bases). In germline, CDR1 is SGHNT, CDR2 YYREEE (reference sequence). V lost 2 bases and J 6 bases, leaving 15 bases between the germline ends. The CDR3 sequence is 15 residues long. The CDR3 coding sequence is TGTGCCAGCAGCTTACTGGGCAGGGATAGTCAGCCCCAGCATTTT. Translated, it gives CASSLLGRDSQPQHF.

This clone was observed once. The chain links TRBV4-2 to TRBJ2-7; 11 positions agree with TRBD2. Germline V gene sequence: CDR1 LGHNA, CDR2 YNFKEQ. The CDR3 has 18 residues. V lost 6 bases to trimming and J lost 1 base; unmatched junction nucleotides: 14. CDR3 sequence (DNA): TGTGCCAGCAGTACGACCGGGACTAGCGGAGAATTTTCCTACGAGCAGTACTTC. Amino acid sequence: CASSTTGTSGEFSYEQYF.

The V and J genes are TRBV5-1 and TRBJ2-2; D possibly corresponds to TRBD1 (6 bases). From germline, CDR1 is SGHRS and CDR2 YFSETQ. This CDR3 is built from 16 residues. V was cut by 4 bases and J by 3 bases, with 16 bases left in between. The CDR3 loop is CASSVGAGADTGELFF. DNA of the CDR3: TGCGCCAGCAGCGTGGGGGCAGGGGCCGACACCGGGGAGCTGTTTTTT.

This rearrangement joins TRBV2 to TRBJ1-5, with D possibly being TRBD1 (5 bases). The CDR3 loop spans 15 amino acids. Per the germline V gene, CDR1 is SNHLY and CDR2 is FYNNEI. The V gene lost 6 bases and the J gene lost 4 bases, with 16 bases spanning the gap. The DNA of the CDR3 is TGTGCCAGCAGGGTTCAGGGTACCCCGAATCAGCCCCAGCATTTT. Translating gives CASRVQGTPNQPQHF.

V gene TRBV13 combines with J gene TRBJ2-7; maybe TRBD2 (5 bases). The V end lost 3 bases, the J end lost 2 bases, and 11 bases lay between the germline ends. The CDR3 contains 14 residues. Germline V gives CDR1 PRHDT, CDR2 FYEKMQ (reference sequence). The CDR3: CASSLRTLPYEQYF. In nucleotides, the CDR3 is TGTGCCAGCAGCTTGCGGACTCTACCCTACGAGCAGTACTTC.

This clone was counted once. The chain links TRBV5-4 to TRBJ2-1; 7 bases agree with TRBD2. Trimming cost V 4 bases and J 9 bases; bases outside gene matches: 13. Germline CDR1 is SGHNT and CDR2 is YYREEE (reference sequence). CDR3 length: 15 amino acids. This CDR3 is CASSPQPGGMVEQFF. CDR3 coding DNA: TGTGCCAGCAGCCCCCAACCGGGGGGTATGGTTGAGCAGTTCTTC.

The chain links TRBV5-1 to TRBJ1-5; the D is unclear. There are 15 residues in the CDR3. The germline V and J ends were trimmed by 0 bases and 3 bases, with 10 bases remaining between them. The germline V gene encodes CDR1 SGHRS and CDR2 YFSETQ. CDR3 bases: TGCGCCAGCAGCTTGGTTTACGGTTCCAATCAGCCCCAGCATTTT. This encodes CASSLVYGSNQPQHF.

This chain connects TRBV9 to TRBJ1-1; D call uncertain. There are 12 residues in the CDR3. V lost 4 bases, J lost 5 bases, and 9 bases lay in between. Germline-derived CDR1 and CDR2 are SGDLS and YYNGEE. The CDR3 spells CASSPRGTEAFF. Here the CDR3 DNA reads TGTGCCAGCAGCCCCCGCGGGACTGAAGCTTTCTTT.

The genes are TRBV6-1 and TRBJ1-1, with 10 bases fitting TRBD1. Germline V lookup: CDR1 MNHNS, CDR2 SASEGT. The CDR3 runs 15 residues. After removal of 3 bases from V and 5 bases from J, the junction contained 6 bases not matched to a gene. Here the CDR3 reads CASSEPTGGFTEAFF. DNA for the CDR3: TGTGCCAGCAGTGAGCCGACAGGGGGCTTTACTGAAGCTTTCTTT.

This chain links TRBV5-1 with TRBJ2-5; 9 bases match TRBD2. CDR3 length: 17 amino acids. V trimming: 3 bases; J trimming: 5 bases; junction bases outside the gene matches: 14. The germline gives CDR1 SGHRS, CDR2 YFSETQ. The CDR3 DNA reads as TGCGCCAGCAGCTCCAACCCCGGGACTAGCTCCCTGGAGACCCAGTACTTC. It codes for CASSSNPGTSSLETQYF.

The chain combines TRBV9 with TRBJ1-5; D unclear. V was cut by 3 bases and J by 6 bases, with 7 bases left in between. This CDR3 has 12 amino acids. The germline gives CDR1 SGDLS, CDR2 YYNGEE. The CDR3, as DNA: TGTGCCAGCAGCGCGGGAGGTCAGCCCCAGCATTTT. Residues: CASSAGGQPQHF. Using reference TRBV9 and TRBJ1-5 for the parts outside the CDR3, the full variable domain is DSGVTQTPKHLITATGQRVTLRCSPRSGDLSVYWYQQSLDQGLQFLIQYYNGEERAKGNILERFSAQQFPDLHSELNLSSLELGDSALYFCASSAGGQPQHFGDGTRLSIL.

CDR3: CSAGGSYGYTF. The CDR3 coding sequence is TGCAGTGCGGGAGGGTCCTATGGCTACACCTTC. The rearrangement links TRBV20-1 to TRBJ1-2; no definite D call. CDR3 length equals 11 residues. Germline-derived CDR1 and CDR2 are DFQATT and SNEGSKA (reference sequence). V lost 6 bases to trimming and J lost 4 bases, with 9 bases between them.

V and J are TRBV5-5 and TRBJ1-2; weak D call: TRBD1 (6 bases). Germline-derived CDR1 and CDR2 are SGHKS and YYEKEE (reference sequence). V lost 5 bases, J lost 2 bases, and 10 bases lay in between. This CDR3 has 13 amino acids. The CDR3 DNA sequence: TGTGCCAGCAGGCCTACAGGGAACTATGGCTACACCTTC. The encoded protein is CASRPTGNYGYTF. The whole variable domain, remainder taken from reference TRBV5-5 and TRBJ1-2, is DAGVTQSPTHLIKTRGQQVTLRCSPISGHKSVSWYQQVLGQGPQFIFQYYEKEERGRGNFPDRFSARQFPNYSSELNVNALLLGDSALYLCASRPTGNYGYTFGSGTRLTVV.

The chain carries TRBV10-3 and TRBJ1-1; possible D gene TRBD1, 6 bases. This CDR3 has 15 amino acids. CDR1 and CDR2 (germline): ENHRY, SYGVKD. V shed 6 bases and J shed 6 bases, with 20 bases lying between them. CDR3 nucleotides: TGTGCCATCAGGGGCGGGGGGGCGTTTAACGCTGAAGCTTTCTTT. Protein: CAIRGGGAFNAEAFF.

This clone has more than one count but fewer than ten. The CDR3 DNA reads TGTGCCAGCAGCTTCGATAACATTGGACTAGCGGGGGTCACCGGGGAGCTGTTTTTT. Translated, it gives CASSFDNIGLAGVTGELFF. This chain links TRBV7-2 with TRBJ2-2, with 13 bases identical to TRBD2. CDR3 length equals 19 residues. Germline-derived CDR1 and CDR2 are SGHTA and FQGNSA. Trimming cost V 3 bases and J 4 bases; bases outside gene matches: 11.

This chain links TRBV7-6 with TRBJ1-1; tentatively, D is TRBD1 (6 bases). The CDR3 has 20 amino acids. The ends were cut back, 5 bases at V and 0 bases at J, with 28 bases in the middle. Germline V CDR1 and CDR2: SGHVS, FNYEAQ. The CDR3 region is CASSQQYQRSGQGLNTEAFF. DNA for the CDR3: TGTGCCAGCAGCCAACAGTATCAACGTTCGGGGCAGGGGTTGAACACTGAAGCTTTCTTT.

V usage is TRBV11-2 and J usage is TRBJ1-1, with D perhaps TRBD1 (6 bases). The length of the CDR3 is 14 residues. Trimming stripped 4 bases from V and 5 bases from J, with 14 bases between. In germline, CDR1 is SGHAT, CDR2 FQNNGV. CDR3: CASSSNDRLTEAFF. CDR3 coding DNA: TGTGCCAGCAGCTCAAATGACAGGCTAACTGAAGCTTTCTTT. Filled out from reference TRBV11-2 and TRBJ1-1, the complete variable domain reads EAGVAQSPRYKIIEKRQSVAFWCNPISGHATLYWYQQILGQGPKLLIQFQNNGVVDDSQLPKDRFSAERLKGVDSTLKIQPAKLEDSAVYLCASSSNDRLTEAFFGQGTRLTVV.

This chain connects TRBV3-1 (or the pseudogene TRBV3-2) to TRBJ2-7, with TRBD2 matching over 11 bases. V shed 1 base and J 1 base; nucleotides not matched to a gene: 3. Per germline, CDR1 LGHDT and CDR2 YNNKEL (reference sequence). CDR3 length: 16 residues. The CDR3 loop reads CASSQAGTSGSYEQYF. The CDR3 DNA is TGTGCCAGCAGCCAAGCCGGGACTAGCGGTTCCTACGAGCAGTACTTC.

The chain couples TRBV6-1 to TRBJ1-3, with D possibly TRBD1 on 6 matching bases. This CDR3 has 15 amino acids. Trimming pared 0 bases from V and 2 bases from J, leaving 8 bases between. The germline V gene has CDR1 MNHNS and CDR2 SASEGT. CDR3 DNA: TGTGCCAGCAGTGAAGCCAACAGGGCTGGAAACACCATATATTTT. Protein sequence: CASSEANRAGNTIYF.